This T cell receptor (beta chain) derives from a study of tumor-infiltrating lymphocytes in oesophageal squamous cell carcinoma. V lost 5 bases to trimming and J lost 5 bases; unmatched junction nucleotides: 7. CDR3 length equals 16 residues. The germline V gene encodes CDR1 MNHNS and CDR2 SASEGT. TCRdb fed the PCR reads into MiXCR, producing one record per CDR3 protein. The top ten hold roughly 14% of the sample, which has about 20,000 distinct CDR3 sequences, approximately 40% seen once. This clonotype was found many times. The clonotype was recovered from a male donor with esophageal squamous cell carcinoma. Sequenced input: normal esophageal tissue next to the tumor. The V and J genes are TRBV6-1 and TRBJ2-5; 14 nucleotides line up with TRBD2. The CDR3 DNA reads TGTGCCAGCAGTCGGACGACTAGCGGGAGGGGGGAGACCCAGTACTTC. Translating gives CASSRTTSGRGETQYF.